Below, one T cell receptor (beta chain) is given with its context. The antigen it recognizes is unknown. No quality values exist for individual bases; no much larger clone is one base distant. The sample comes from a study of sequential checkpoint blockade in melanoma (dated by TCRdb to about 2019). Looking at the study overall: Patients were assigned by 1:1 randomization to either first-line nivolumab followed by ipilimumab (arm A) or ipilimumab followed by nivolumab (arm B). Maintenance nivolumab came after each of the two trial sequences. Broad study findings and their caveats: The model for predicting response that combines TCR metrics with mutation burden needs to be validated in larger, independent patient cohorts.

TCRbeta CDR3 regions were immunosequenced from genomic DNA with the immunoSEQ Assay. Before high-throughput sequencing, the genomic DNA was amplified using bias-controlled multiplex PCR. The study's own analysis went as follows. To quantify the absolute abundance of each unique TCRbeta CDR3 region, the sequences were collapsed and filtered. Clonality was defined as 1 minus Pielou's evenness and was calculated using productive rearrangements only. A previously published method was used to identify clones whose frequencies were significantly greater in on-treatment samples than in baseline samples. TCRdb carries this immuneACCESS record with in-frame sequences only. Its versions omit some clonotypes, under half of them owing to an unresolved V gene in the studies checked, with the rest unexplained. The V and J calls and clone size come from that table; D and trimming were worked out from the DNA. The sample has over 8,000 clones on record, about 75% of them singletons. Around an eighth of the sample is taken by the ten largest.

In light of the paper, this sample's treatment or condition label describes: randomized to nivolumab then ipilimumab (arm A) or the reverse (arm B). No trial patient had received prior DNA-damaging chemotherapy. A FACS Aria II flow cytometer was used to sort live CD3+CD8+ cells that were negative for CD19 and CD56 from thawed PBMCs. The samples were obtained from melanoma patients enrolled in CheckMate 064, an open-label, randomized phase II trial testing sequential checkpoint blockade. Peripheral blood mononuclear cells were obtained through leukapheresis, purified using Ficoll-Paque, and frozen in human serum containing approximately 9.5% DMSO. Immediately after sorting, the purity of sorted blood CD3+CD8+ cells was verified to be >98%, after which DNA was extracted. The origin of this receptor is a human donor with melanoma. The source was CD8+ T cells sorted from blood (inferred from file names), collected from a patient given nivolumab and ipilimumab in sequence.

The CDR3 sequence is CASSPASGRRNTQYF. The sequenced DNA is TGTGCCAGCAGCCCGGCTAGCGGGAGAAGAAATACGCAGTATTTT. The chain is assembled from TRBV5-6 and TRBJ2-3, with 10 central nucleotides matching TRBD2. The germline V gene yields SGHDT for CDR1 and YYEEEE for CDR2. V trim: 4 bases; J trim: 7 bases; unmatched bases: 9. The CDR3 has 15 amino acids, counting the end cysteine and phenylalanine. The entry retains the CDR3 DNA only, 45 bases that are in frame from base 1.